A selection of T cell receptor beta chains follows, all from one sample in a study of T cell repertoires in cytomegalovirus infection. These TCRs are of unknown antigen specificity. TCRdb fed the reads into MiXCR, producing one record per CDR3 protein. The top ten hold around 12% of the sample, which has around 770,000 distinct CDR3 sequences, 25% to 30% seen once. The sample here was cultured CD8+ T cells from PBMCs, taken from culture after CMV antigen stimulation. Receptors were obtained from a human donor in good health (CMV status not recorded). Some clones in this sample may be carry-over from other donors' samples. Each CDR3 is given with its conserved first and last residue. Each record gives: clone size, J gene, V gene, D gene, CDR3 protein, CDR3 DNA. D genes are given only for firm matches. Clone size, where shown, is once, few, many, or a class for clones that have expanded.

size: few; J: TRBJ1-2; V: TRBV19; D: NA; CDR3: CASFPTELPNYGYTF; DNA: TGTGCCAGTTTTCCGACAGAGCTCCCTAACTATGGCTACACCTTC
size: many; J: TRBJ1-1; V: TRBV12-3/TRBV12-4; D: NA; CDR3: CASSPLSPNTEAFF; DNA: TGTGCCAGCAGCCCCCTTTCCCCGAACACTGAAGCTTTCTTT
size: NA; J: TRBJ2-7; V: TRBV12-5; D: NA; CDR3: CASGADSYEQYF; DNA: TGTGCTAGTGGAGCCGACAGCTACGAGCAGTACTTC
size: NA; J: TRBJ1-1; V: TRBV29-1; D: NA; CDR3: CSVEGGGFEAFF; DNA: TGCAGCGTTGAAGGTGGAGGTTTCGAAGCTTTCTTT
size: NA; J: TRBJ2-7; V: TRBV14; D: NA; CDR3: CASSQAGEEDEQYF; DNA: TGTGCCAGCAGCCAAGCGGGGGAGGAAGACGAGCAGTACTTC
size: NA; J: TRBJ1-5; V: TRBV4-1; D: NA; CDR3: CASSQKHGRQPQHF; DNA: TGCGCCAGCAGCCAAAAGCATGGACGTCAGCCCCAGCATTTT
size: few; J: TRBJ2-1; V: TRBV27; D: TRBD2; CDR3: CASSLTSRPYNEQFF; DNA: TGTGCCAGCAGTCTGACTAGCCGTCCCTACAATGAGCAGTTCTTC
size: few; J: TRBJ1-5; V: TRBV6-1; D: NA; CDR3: CATGSYSNQPQHF; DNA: TGTGCCACCGGATCGTATAGCAATCAGCCCCAGCATTTT
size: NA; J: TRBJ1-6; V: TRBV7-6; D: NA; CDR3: CASSLGEGYYSPLHF; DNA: TGTGCCAGCAGCTTAGGTGAGGGATATTATTCACCCCTCCACTTT
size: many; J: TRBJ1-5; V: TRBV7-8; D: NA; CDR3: CASSFRPGGGNQPQHF; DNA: TGTGCCAGCAGCTTTCGTCCAGGCGGGGGGAATCAGCCCCAGCATTTT
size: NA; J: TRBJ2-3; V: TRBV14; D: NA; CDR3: CASSQAWDPADTQYF; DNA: TGTGCCAGCAGCCAAGCATGGGACCCGGCGGATACGCAGTATTTT
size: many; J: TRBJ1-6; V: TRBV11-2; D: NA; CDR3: CASSLYGTSNSPLHF; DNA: TGTGCCAGCAGCCTGTACGGGACATCAAATTCACCCCTCCACTTT
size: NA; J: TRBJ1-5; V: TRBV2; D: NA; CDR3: CASSGIRDRPNEPQHF; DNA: TGTGCCAGCAGTGGGATCCGCGACAGGCCCAATGAGCCCCAGCATTTT
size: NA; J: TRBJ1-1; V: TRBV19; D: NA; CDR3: CASPSGEGAYTEAFF; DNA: TGTGCCAGCCCGTCCGGGGAAGGGGCGTACACTGAAGCTTTCTTT
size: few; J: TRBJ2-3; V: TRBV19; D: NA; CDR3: CATPPPSRGWDTDTQYF; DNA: TGTGCCACCCCACCTCCTTCTCGGGGTTGGGACACAGATACGCAGTATTTT
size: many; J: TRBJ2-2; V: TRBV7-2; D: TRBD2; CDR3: CASSGVTGGPAGELFF; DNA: TGTGCCAGCTCCGGGGTTACGGGGGGGCCCGCCGGGGAGCTGTTTTTT
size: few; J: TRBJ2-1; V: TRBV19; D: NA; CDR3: CASSIWTDNEQFF; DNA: TGTGCCAGTAGTATATGGACAGACAATGAGCAGTTCTTC
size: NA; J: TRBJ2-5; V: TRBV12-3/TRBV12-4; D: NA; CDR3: CASSPSGTGPPETQYF; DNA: TGTGCCAGCAGCCCCTCCGGGACCGGACCCCCAGAGACCCAGTACTTC
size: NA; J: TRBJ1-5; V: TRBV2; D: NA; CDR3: CASAAGGPQHF; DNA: TGTGCCAGCGCCGCGGGTGGGCCCCAGCATTTT
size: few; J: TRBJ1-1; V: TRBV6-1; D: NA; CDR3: CASTQGYAEAFF; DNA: TGTGCCAGCACCCAGGGGTACGCTGAAGCTTTCTTT
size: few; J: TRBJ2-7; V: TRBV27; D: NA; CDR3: CASSLSMGADFYEQYF; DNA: TGTGCCAGCAGTTTATCGATGGGGGCAGACTTTTACGAGCAGTACTTC
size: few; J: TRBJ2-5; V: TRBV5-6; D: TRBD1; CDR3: CASSFGQGGVQETQYF; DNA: TGTGCCAGCAGCTTCGGACAGGGGGGCGTCCAAGAGACCCAGTACTTC
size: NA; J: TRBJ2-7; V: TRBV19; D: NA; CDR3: CASSIAQGVSYEQYF; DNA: TGTGCCAGTAGTATAGCCCAAGGTGTCTCCTACGAGCAGTACTTC
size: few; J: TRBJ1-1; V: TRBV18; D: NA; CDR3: CASSQGIDTEAFF; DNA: TGTGCCAGCTCGCAGGGGATTGACACTGAAGCTTTCTTT
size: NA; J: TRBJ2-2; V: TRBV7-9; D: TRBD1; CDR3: CASSLPSKGALTGELFF; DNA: TGTGCCAGCAGCTTACCCAGCAAGGGGGCGCTGACCGGGGAGCTGTTTTTT
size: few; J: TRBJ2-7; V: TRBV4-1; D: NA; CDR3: CASSHRDGDYEQYF; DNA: TGCGCCAGCAGCCATCGAGACGGAGACTACGAGCAGTACTTC
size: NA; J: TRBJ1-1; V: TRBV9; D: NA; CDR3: CASSASGRAHTEAFF; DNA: TGTGCCAGCAGCGCTTCAGGGAGGGCGCACACTGAAGCTTTCTTT
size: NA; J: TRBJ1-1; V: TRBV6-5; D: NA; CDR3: CASIETKNTEAFF; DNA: TGTGCCAGCATAGAGACAAAGAACACTGAAGCTTTCTTT
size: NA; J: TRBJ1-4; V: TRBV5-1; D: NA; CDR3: CASSFGTFEKLFF; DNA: TGCGCCAGCAGCTTTGGGACGTTTGAAAAACTGTTTTTT
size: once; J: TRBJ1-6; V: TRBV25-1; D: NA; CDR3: CASSEFWDSPLHF; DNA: TGTGCCAGCAGTGAATTCTGGGATTCACCCCTCCACTTT
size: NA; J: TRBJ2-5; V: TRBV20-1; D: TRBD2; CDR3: CSARLAGEETQYF; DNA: TGCAGTGCTAGACTAGCGGGGGAAGAGACCCAGTACTTC
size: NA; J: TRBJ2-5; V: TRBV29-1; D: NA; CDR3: CSVGSGYETQYF; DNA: TGCAGCGTTGGTTCGGGTTACGAGACCCAGTACTTC
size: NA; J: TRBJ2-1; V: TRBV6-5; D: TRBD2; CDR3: CASSYPGRGAGYEQFF; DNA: TGTGCCAGCAGTTACCCCGGGCGGGGGGCCGGCTATGAGCAGTTCTTC
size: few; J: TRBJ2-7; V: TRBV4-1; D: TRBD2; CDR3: CASSHGGGASFFPAYEQYF; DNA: TGCGCCAGCAGCCATGGCGGGGGGGCCAGCTTCTTCCCAGCCTACGAGCAGTACTTC
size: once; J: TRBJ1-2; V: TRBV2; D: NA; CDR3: CASPGTRYGRNYGYTF; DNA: TGTGCCAGTCCCGGGACAAGATATGGACGGAACTATGGCTACACCTTC
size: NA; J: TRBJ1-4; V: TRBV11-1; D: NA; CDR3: CASSANKGLDEKLFF; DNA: TGTGCCAGCAGCGCGAACAAGGGTCTGGATGAAAAACTGTTTTTT
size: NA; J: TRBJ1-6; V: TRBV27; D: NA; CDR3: CASSLAGVDSYNSPLHF; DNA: TGTGCCAGCAGTTTAGCCGGGGTTGATTCCTATAATTCACCCCTCCACTTT
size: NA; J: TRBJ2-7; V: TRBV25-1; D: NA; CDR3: CASSDRADANEQYF; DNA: TGTGCCAGCAGTGATCGCGCGGACGCGAACGAGCAGTACTTC
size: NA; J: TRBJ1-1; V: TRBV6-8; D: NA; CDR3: CASSFGGPPGTEAFF; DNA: TGTGCCAGCAGTTTCGGCGGCCCCCCGGGCACTGAAGCTTTCTTT
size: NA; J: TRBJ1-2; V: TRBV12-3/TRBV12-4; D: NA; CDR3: CASSFLAGWDGYTF; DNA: TGTGCCAGCAGTTTTCTTGCGGGCTGGGATGGCTACACCTTC
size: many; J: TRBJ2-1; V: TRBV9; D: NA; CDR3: CASSVGRNEQFF; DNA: TGTGCCAGCAGCGTCGGACGGAATGAGCAGTTCTTC
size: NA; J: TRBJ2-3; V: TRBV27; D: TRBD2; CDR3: CASSGAGLDTDTQYF; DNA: TGTGCCAGCAGTGGGGCGGGACTAGACACAGATACGCAGTATTTT
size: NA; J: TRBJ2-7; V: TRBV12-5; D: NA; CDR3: CASGRVTYEQYF; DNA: TGTGCTAGTGGCCGCGTCACGTACGAGCAGTACTTC
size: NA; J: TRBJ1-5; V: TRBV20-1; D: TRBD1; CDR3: CSAMDRGLNQPQHF; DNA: TGCAGTGCAATGGACAGGGGGCTTAATCAGCCCCAGCATTTT
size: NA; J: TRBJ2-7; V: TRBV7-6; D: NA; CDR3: CASSGAPGSYEQYF; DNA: TGTGCCAGCAGTGGGGCCCCGGGGTCCTACGAGCAGTACTTC
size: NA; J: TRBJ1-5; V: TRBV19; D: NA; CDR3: CASSATRLEQGGNQPQHF; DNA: TGTGCCAGTAGTGCCACACGATTAGAACAGGGAGGCAATCAGCCCCAGCATTTT
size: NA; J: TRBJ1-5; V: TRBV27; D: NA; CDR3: CASRLDPYSNQPQHF; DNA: TGTGCCAGCAGGCTTGACCCGTATAGCAATCAGCCCCAGCATTTT
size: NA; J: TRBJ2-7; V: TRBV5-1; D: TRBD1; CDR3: CASSLDRTGGYEQYF; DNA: TGCGCCAGCAGCTTGGACCGGACAGGGGGCTACGAGCAGTACTTC
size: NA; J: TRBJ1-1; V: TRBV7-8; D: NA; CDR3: CASSLAGGQTEAFF; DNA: TGTGCCAGCAGCTTAGCCGGGGGGCAGACTGAAGCTTTCTTT
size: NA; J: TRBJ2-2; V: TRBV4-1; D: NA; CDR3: CASSQVQGGGELFF; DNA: TGCGCCAGCAGCCAAGTACAGGGTGGCGGGGAGCTGTTTTTT
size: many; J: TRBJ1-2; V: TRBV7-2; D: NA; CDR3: CASSLDVAGSLYGYTF; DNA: TGTGCCAGCAGCTTAGACGTTGCGGGGTCCCTCTATGGCTACACCTTC
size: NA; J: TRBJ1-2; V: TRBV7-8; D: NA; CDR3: CASSLSGGTYGYTF; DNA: TGTGCCAGCAGCCTCAGTGGCGGTACCTATGGCTACACCTTC
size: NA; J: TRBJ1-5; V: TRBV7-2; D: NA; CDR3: CASRTRRTSGGVNQPQHF; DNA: TGTGCCAGCAGGACCAGGAGAACGTCTGGTGGGGTTAATCAGCCCCAGCATTTT
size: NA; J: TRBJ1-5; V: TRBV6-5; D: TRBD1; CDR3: CASSRDRGGLNQPQHF; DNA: TGTGCCAGCAGCCGGGACAGGGGGGGACTCAATCAGCCCCAGCATTTT